This section outlines one T cell receptor (beta chain) sequence together with its context. Its antigen is still unknown. V was shortened by 5 bases and J by 1 base, with 25 bases between the two germline ends. The CDR3 contains 19 residues. The record originates from a study of identical twins. TCRdb re-called the 5' RACE reads with MiXCR, one entry per CDR3 protein. The data contain approximately 550,000 distinct CDR3 sequences, 20% to 25% of them singletons. Study observations and caveats: Where beta out-of-frame sequences were concerned, excess twin sharing was weaker.

Healthy Caucasians supplied all donations. These data also featured in a second study, about yellow fever vaccine responses in identical twins.

The source of this sequence is a woman between 18 and 30 years old in good health. The sequenced material came from CD4+ T cells sorted from blood. The chain uses TRBV12-3 or TRBV12-4 and TRBJ2-3, with D possibly TRBD2 on 6 matching bases. CDR3 nucleotide sequence: TGTGCCAGCAGTATTTCGGGACTCAAACTCCTGCCAGGCACAGATACGCAGTATTTT. Its translation: CASSISGLKLLPGTDTQYF.